Presented here are 9 T cell receptor beta chains from one specimen sequenced in a study of PD-L1 blockade in urothelial cancer. Here immunoSEQ multiplex PCR was the method, and the copy in TCRdb shows in-frame clones only, minus some. The sample has about 43,000 clones; 88% are singletons. The sequences come from PBMCs, collected around atezolizumab (anti-PD-L1) treatment. The receptors were gathered from a woman in her sixties with urothelial cancer.

V is TRBV18 and J is TRBJ1-2; TRBD1 agrees at 7 bases. CDR1 and CDR2 (germline): KGHSH, LQKENI. The ends lost 2 bases at V and 11 bases at J; junction bases unmatched: 11. This CDR3 has 14 amino acids. The CDR3 nucleotides are TGTGCCAGCTCACCAGTAGGGGGGACAGAGAGTTACACCTTC. This sequence encodes CASSPVGGTESYTF.

V is TRBV5-1 and J is TRBJ1-2; TRBD1 is a possible D gene (5 bases). The V end lost 2 bases, the J end lost 10 bases, and 15 bases lay between the germline ends. The germline V gene encodes CDR1 SGHRS and CDR2 YFSETQ. The CDR3 sequence is 13 residues long. Written as DNA, the CDR3 is TGCGCCAGCAGCTTTGGGACGCGGGGTGACTACACCTTC. It is translated as CASSFGTRGDYTF. The full variable domain, completed using reference TRBV5-1 and TRBJ1-2, is KAGVTQTPRYLIKTRGQQVTLSCSPISGHRSVSWYQQTPGQGLQFLFEYFSETQRNKGNFPGRFSGRQFSNSRSEMNVSTLELGDSALYLCASSFGTRGDYTFGSGTRLTVV.

This clone was seen only once. The chain links TRBV7-6 to TRBJ2-3; D possibly corresponds to TRBD2 (6 bases). Germline V gives CDR1 SGHVS, CDR2 FNYEAQ. This CDR3 contains 14 residues. The germline V and J ends were trimmed by 5 bases and 2 bases, with 11 bases remaining between them. The CDR3 DNA sequence: TGTGCCAGCAGCCCCGGAGGGCTCACAGATACGCAGTATTTT. It specifies CASSPGGLTDTQYF.

The rearrangement joins TRBV4-3 to TRBJ2-7; 14 bases map to TRBD2. The CDR3 sequence is 18 residues long. Germline trimming cut 3 bases from V and 0 bases from J; bases unmatched to any gene: 7. CDR1 and CDR2 (germline): LGHNA, YSLEER. The CDR3 DNA is TGCGCCAGCAGCCAGGCCGGGACTAGCGGGGGAAACTCCTACGAGCAGTACTTC. It yields the protein CASSQAGTSGGNSYEQYF.

This clone was detected once. The chain has TRBV7-8 and TRBJ2-1, with D maybe TRBD2 (6 bases). The length of the CDR3 is 16 residues. V was clipped by 0 bases and J by 2 bases, with 11 bases between them. The germline V gene encodes CDR1 SGHVS and CDR2 FQNEAQ. Here the CDR3 reads CASSLAVGGAYNEQFF. In nucleotides, the CDR3 is TGTGCCAGCAGCTTAGCGGTGGGAGGAGCCTACAATGAGCAGTTCTTC.

The J gene is TRBJ2-3, the V gene TRBV7-2; 10 bases agree with TRBD2. Per germline, CDR1 SGHTA and CDR2 FQGNSA. This CDR3 spans 18 amino acids. The junction had 13 bases not matched to a gene; V was cut back by 3 bases and J by 4 bases. The CDR3 sequence: CASSFHLAGDFSADTQYF. The CDR3 DNA reads as TGTGCCAGCAGCTTCCATCTAGCGGGAGATTTCAGCGCAGATACGCAGTATTTT.

This clone was detected a few times. The rearrangement joins TRBV19 to TRBJ1-5; D is uncertain. Trimming stripped 3 bases from V and 6 bases from J, with 15 bases between. CDR3 length equals 15 residues. The germline V gene has CDR1 LNHDA and CDR2 SQIVND (reference sequence). The CDR3 nucleotides read TGTGCCAGTAGTATTCCGTGGCTCCTAGGTCAGCCCCAGCATTTT. This gives the protein CASSIPWLLGQPQHF.

The rearrangement links TRBV5-4 to TRBJ2-2; TRBD1 aligns across 9 bases. Germline V gives CDR1 SGHNT, CDR2 YYREEE (reference sequence). J gave up 3 bases and V 5 bases, and 5 bases lay outside the gene matches. The CDR3 totals 15 residues. Here the CDR3 reads CASSWDRDYTGELFF. The CDR3 nucleotides read TGTGCCAGCAGTTGGGACAGGGACTACACCGGGGAGCTGTTTTTT. The full variable domain, in which reference TRBV5-4 and TRBJ2-2 provide the parts outside the CDR3, is ETGVTQSPTHLIKTRGQQVTLRCSSQSGHNTVSWYQQALGQGPQFIFQYYREEENGRGNFPPRFSGLQFPNYSSELNVNALELDDSALYLCASSWDRDYTGELFFGEGSRLTVL.

This clone was seen only once. V gene TRBV29-1 combines with J gene TRBJ2-1; 8 bases line up with TRBD1. The V gene end was trimmed by 5 bases and the J gene end by 8 bases; junction bases not matched to a gene: 17. Germline V gene sequence: CDR1 SQVTM, CDR2 ANQGSEA. The CDR3 has 16 amino acids. The CDR3 region is CSVLTGAGFRSDEQFF. The CDR3 nucleotides read TGCAGCGTTCTGACAGGGGCAGGGTTTAGGAGCGATGAGCAGTTCTTC.